This T cell receptor beta chain stems from a study of T cell responses to AZD1222 COVID-19 vaccine (dated by TCRdb to the early 2020s). For the wider study: AZD1222 recipients with second doses at about 4 weeks or about 12 weeks were pooled, because spike-specific TCR depth and breadth did not differ between schedules. TCR sequencing was performed for 230 to 250 trial participants, of whom some 200 were given two doses of AZD1222 and 26 were given two doses of MenACWY control vaccine. Trial participants were enrolled by age into 18-55, 56-69 and 70-plus year subgroups, with about 150, 28 and 57 TCR-sequenced participants respectively.

What the time point label conveys for this sample: baseline before first vaccination. Vaccinee samples were obtained from the UK trials COV001 and COV002, which included a single-blind randomized controlled phase 2/3 trial of AZD1222 (ChAdOx1 nCoV-19) in healthy adults. For TCRbeta chain sequencing, PBMC samples were collected from trial participants at day 0 and at day 28 after the second dose. Overall study outcomes, separate from this receptor: Reportedly, almost half of the unique spike-specific TCRs recognized epitopes lying outside the regions that are mutated in the B.1.351 and B.1.1.7 variants. After two AZD1222 doses, both the breadth and the depth of spike-specific TCRs were significantly higher than at day 0 and than in MenACWY recipients. The 56-69-year group was small, and its depth increase did not reach significance, likely because of low power. CD4 TCRs associated with the vaccine covered the entire spike protein, and the dominant responses were in regions 160-218 and 743-854. Because no day 14 peak-response samples were available, repertoires were characterized only after the peak T cell response. Conclusions about previously exposed vaccinees are limited because only six or seven AZD1222 recipients were SARS-CoV-2 seropositive at baseline. Participants were mostly white British and included more females than males, and it was suggested by the authors that clonal diversity may have been underestimated.

After removal of 3 bases from V and 5 bases from J, the junction retains 6 bases not matched to a gene. CDR1 and CDR2 (MDHEN, SYDVKM) derive from the germline V gene. From its cysteine to its phenylalanine, the CDR3 spans 14 amino acids. CDR3 DNA only is kept here, 42 bases in frame from base 1. Comments on this clone: Its antigen has not been determined. No quality values exist for individual bases; no much larger clone is one base distant.

The CDR3 regions of human TCRbeta chains were subjected to immunosequencing. The source study handled its data this way. TCRs in the repertoires were matched against a reference library of SARS-CoV-2-specific TCRs that had been generated with the MIRA antigen-specificity platform. Breadth was defined as the fraction of unique TCRs that were SARS-CoV-2-associated. Depth was defined as the fraction of total T cells that were SARS-CoV-2-associated. Using the MIRA data, each spike-specific TCR was assigned both to the spike region to which the TCR was reactive and to a CD4 or CD8 class. Log10-transformed breadth and depth values were compared by one-way ANOVA with Sidak's multiple comparisons tests. TCRdb retrieved this table from immuneACCESS and kept in-frame rearrangements only. Not all clones are present; in checked studies, unresolved V genes account for under half, and no reason is known for the remainder. V and J calls and clone size come straight from that table; D and trimming were deduced from the DNA. Counted in this sample were about 92,000 clones; approximately 86% of them appeared once. The ten largest clones add up to 5.8% of the sample.

Sequencing used peripheral blood, obtained on day 0 of AZD1222 vaccination. The source is an adult in good health. Recombination linked TRBV28 to TRBJ1-1, and TRBD1 matches 7 of the central bases. The nucleotide sequence reads TGTGCCAGCAGTTTGGGGCCAGGGGGTACTGAAGCTTTCTTT. Its translation reads: CASSLGPGGTEAFF.